This T cell receptor (beta chain) is drawn from a study of shared clonotypes between healthy human individuals. Findings of the study overall: The expectation was that sequencing depth would affect clonotype sharing among donors.

This clone was recorded at least ten times. Its antigen is undetermined. Researchers ran the assay at a deep level. Genomic DNA (from each subset) was split evenly across several immunoSEQ plates. Method: immunoSEQ multiplex PCR; TCRdb's copy keeps in-frame clones and lacks some. The sample shows hundreds of thousands of clones, around 77% of them seen only once. Around 90 million PBMCs served as the genomic DNA source for unsorted samples. Sequenced material: PBMCs. This TCR was sampled from a woman aged 40 to 50 in good health. Some clones in this sample may be carry-over from other donors' samples.

This chain's CDR3 is CASRLDSSYEQYF. CDR3 nucleotide sequence: TGTGCCAGCAGGCTCGACAGCTCCTACGAGCAGTACTTC. V gene TRBV6-5 combines with J gene TRBJ2-7, with D tentatively TRBD1 (5 bases). The CDR3 has 13 amino acids. Germline V gene sequence: CDR1 MNHEY, CDR2 SVGAGI. The V gene lost 6 bases and the J gene lost 0 bases, with 9 bases spanning the gap.